What follows are 26 T cell receptor beta chains derived from one specimen sequenced in a study of cytomegalovirus exposure and HLA in healthy donors. The PCR ran on 60 Vbeta and 13 Jbeta primers. TCRdb keeps only in-frame clones here, not all; method: immunoSEQ multiplex PCR. The profile shows approximately 150,000 clones, around 67% of them singletons. Source material: PBMCs. Source of these receptors: a woman aged 18-30 years in good health and CMV-seronegative.

This clone was observed a few times. The rearrangement links TRBV7-2 to TRBJ2-5; D unresolved. Germline V gives CDR1 SGHTA, CDR2 FQGNSA. This CDR3 is 14 amino acids long. Deletions cut 3 bases from V and 2 bases from J, with 10 bases between. CDR3 sequence: CASSFLTRQETQYF. CDR3 nucleotide sequence: TGTGCCAGCAGCTTCCTGACACGGCAAGAGACCCAGTACTTC.

This sequence joins TRBV7-9 and TRBJ1-1, with D possibly TRBD1 on 6 matching bases. The CDR3 length is 14 residues. Germline CDR1 SEHNR, CDR2 FQNEAQ (reference sequence). Trimming left V 1 base short and J 10 bases short, with 16 bases between. CDR3 DNA: TGTGCCAGCAGCTTAGTGACCAGGGGATTTCCAGCTTTCTTT. Encoded protein: CASSLVTRGFPAFF.

The table lists this clone with a few counts. The rearrangement joins TRBV6-5 to TRBJ1-2; D might be TRBD1 (5 bases). The CDR3 loop spans 14 amino acids. The germline V gene encodes CDR1 MNHEY and CDR2 SVGAGI. Trimming cost V 2 bases and J 2 bases, with 9 bases left between them. The CDR3 protein is CASSYRDRNYGYTF. CDR3 coding DNA: TGTGCCAGCAGTTACCGAGACAGAAACTATGGCTACACCTTC.

As regards this clone: Sequence at one end of the junction differs from germline and may be a read error. The chain links TRBV7-9 to TRBJ2-7, with 8 bases aligning to TRBD2. Germline CDR1 reads SEHNR; CDR2 reads FQNEAQ (reference sequence). There are 16 residues in the CDR3. CDR3 amino acids: CSSSSQLAAEPYEQYF. In DNA, the CDR3 is TGTTCCAGCAGCTCTCAACTAGCGGCAGAACCCTACGAGCAGTACTTC.

The J gene is TRBJ2-2, the V gene TRBV6-7; D unresolved. TRBV6-7 belongs to the ORF category, with a function that is uncertain. The CDR3 runs to 17 residues. The V and J ends lost 6 bases and 0 bases respectively, with 17 bases between them. CDR3 residues: CASRRTPVRTNTGELFF. The CDR3 DNA reads TGTGCCAGCAGGCGTACTCCCGTGCGAACGAACACCGGGGAGCTGTTTTTT.

This chain joins TRBV7-2 and TRBJ1-4; 8 bases map to TRBD1. Looked up from germline, CDR1 is SGHTA and CDR2 is FQGNSA. Unmatched junction bases numbered 3, after V lost 2 bases and J lost 1 base. This CDR3 region has 16 residues. CDR3 nucleotides: TGTGCCAGCAGCTTAACCGGACAGGGAACTAATGAAAAACTGTTTTTT. This gives the protein CASSLTGQGTNEKLFF.

This clone was seen a few times. The chain links TRBV7-2 to TRBJ1-1; tentatively, D is TRBD1 (6 bases). CDR1 SGHTA and CDR2 FQGNSA come from the germline V gene. Trimming left V 1 base short and J 9 bases short, with 18 bases between. The CDR3 is 15 amino acids. CDR3 bases: TGTGCCAGCAGCTTAGTCATATTCGGGACAACTAAAGCTTTCTTT. Translated, it gives CASSLVIFGTTKAFF.

This chain links TRBV2 with TRBJ2-2, with 7 bases lining up with TRBD1. Germline V gives CDR1 SNHLY, CDR2 FYNNEI. Trimming removed 5 bases from V and 7 bases from J; junction bases left unmatched: 7. The CDR3 covers 14 residues. The CDR3 reads CASSSTGDGGELFF. CDR3 coding DNA: TGTGCCAGCAGTTCTACAGGGGATGGCGGGGAGCTGTTTTTT.

A single count supports this clone. Sequence at one end of the junction differs from germline and may be a read error. The sample holds other DNA sequences that translate to the same CDR3. The rearrangement joins TRBV7-7 to TRBJ2-2; D is perhaps TRBD2 (5 bases). CDR3 length equals 12 residues. The germline gives CDR1 SSHAT, CDR2 FNYEAQ (reference sequence). CDR3 coding DNA: TGTGCCAGCAGCTTAGGCGCCGGGGAACTGTTTTTT. Its translation is CASSLGAGELFF.

V usage is TRBV5-4 and J usage is TRBJ1-1; D may be TRBD1 (6 bases). V lost 3 bases to trimming and J lost 1 base, with 16 bases between them. This CDR3 is built from 16 residues. From germline, CDR1 is SGHNT and CDR2 YYREEE (reference sequence). The chain's CDR3 is CASSSKLGAANTEAFF. DNA of the CDR3: TGTGCCAGCAGCTCGAAGTTGGGGGCGGCGAACACTGAAGCTTTCTTT.

This rearrangement joins TRBV6-1 to TRBJ2-7, with D perhaps TRBD2 (7 bases). Germline CDR1 reads MNHNS; CDR2 reads SASEGT. The V end was cut by 4 bases, the J end by 3 bases, with 19 bases between. The CDR3 runs to 16 residues. The CDR3, as DNA: TGTGCCAGCAGTGCAACGGGACAATCTAGCGGCTACGAGCAGTACTTC. The encoded protein is CASSATGQSSGYEQYF.

This clone was seen only a few times. V usage is TRBV11-3 and J usage is TRBJ2-3; the match to TRBD2 covers 8 bases. Losses at the gene ends were 5 bases for V and 2 bases for J; bases not matched to a gene: 9. CDR1 SGHNT and CDR2 YENEEA come from the germline V gene. The CDR3 runs to 16 residues. CDR3 nucleotides: TGTGCCAGCAGCCTCGGGACTAGTCTCAACACAGATACGCAGTATTTT. Translated, it gives CASSLGTSLNTDTQYF. The full variable domain, with the rest looked up from reference TRBV11-3 and TRBJ2-3, is EAGVVQSPRYKIIEKKQPVAFWCNPISGHNTLYWYLQNLGQGPELLIRYENEEAVDDSQLPKDRFSAERLKGVDSTLKIQPAELGDSAVYLCASSLGTSLNTDTQYFGPGTRLTVL.

This chain connects TRBV6-6 to TRBJ1-2; no firm D call. Germline-derived CDR1 and CDR2 are MNHNY and SVGAGI (reference sequence). This CDR3 has 13 residues. Trimming stripped 7 bases from V and 4 bases from J, with 13 bases between. The CDR3 DNA is TGTGCCAGCACCCCGGGCAGCGGCTATGGCTACACCTTC. As protein: CASTPGSGYGYTF.

This clone turned up a few times. The chain employs TRBV2 and TRBJ2-1, with 9 bases lining up with TRBD1. This CDR3 contains 15 residues. V lost 3 bases, J lost 4 bases, and 4 bases stayed unmatched. Germline V gene sequence: CDR1 SNHLY, CDR2 FYNNEI. This chain's CDR3 is CASSEGTGTYNEQFF. CDR3 DNA: TGTGCCAGCAGTGAGGGGACAGGGACTTACAATGAGCAGTTCTTC. Variable domain in full (rest from reference TRBV2 and TRBJ2-1): EPEVTQTPSHQVTQMGQEVILRCVPISNHLYFYWYRQILGQKVEFLVSFYNNEISEKSEIFDDQFSVERPDGSNFTLKIRSTKLEDSAMYFCASSEGTGTYNEQFFGPGTRLTVL.

This rearrangement joins TRBV1 to TRBJ2-1; TRBD1, the D gene given by the table, was not confirmed from the DNA. TRBV1 is marked as a pseudogene. The CDR3 spans 14 residues. In DNA form, the CDR3 reads TGCACCAGCAGCCAATTTACAGGGTCAGATGAGCAGTTCTTC. Protein: CTSSQFTGSDEQFF.

The chain couples TRBV4-1 to TRBJ2-5; 10 nucleotides match TRBD1. Unmatched junction bases numbered 3, after V lost 1 base and J lost 1 base. The CDR3 spans 16 residues. CDR1 and CDR2 from the germline V gene are MGHRA and YSYEKL. In nucleotides, the CDR3 is TGCGCCAGCAGCCAAGGGGGACAGGGGCCCCAAGAGACCCAGTACTTC. Translated, it gives CASSQGGQGPQETQYF.

This clone appeared a single time. The V gene is TRBV7-9, the J gene TRBJ1-3; D unresolved. Trimming shortened V by 0 bases and J by 0 bases, and 6 bases separated the two germline ends. CDR3 length: 15 residues. Germline V gene sequence: CDR1 SEHNR, CDR2 FQNEAQ (reference sequence). The CDR3 nucleotides read TGTGCCAGCAGCTTAGCCACTAGCTCTGGAAACACCATATATTTT. Its translation is CASSLATSSGNTIYF.

V and J are TRBV5-1 and TRBJ2-5; 8 nucleotides align to TRBD1. This CDR3 has 16 residues. With V trimmed by 0 bases and J by 5 bases, 9 bases remained unmatched. Looked up from germline, CDR1 is SGHRS and CDR2 is YFSETQ. The CDR3 region has the DNA TGCGCCAGCAGCTTGGCCCCCACAGGGGGAGTGGAGACCCAGTACTTC. Its protein product is CASSLAPTGGVETQYF.

The genes are TRBV29-1 and TRBJ1-1; TRBD1 is a possible D gene (6 bases). V dropped 5 bases and J dropped 2 bases, with 27 bases sitting between them. In germline, CDR1 is SQVTM, CDR2 ANQGSEA. This CDR3 has 18 amino acids. CDR3 residues: CSVLEPQGWSRPNTEAFF. The CDR3 DNA sequence: TGCAGCGTTTTGGAACCACAGGGATGGAGTAGGCCCAACACTGAAGCTTTCTTT.

This clone was observed a few times. The V and J genes are TRBV5-1 and TRBJ2-1, with D perhaps matching TRBD1 (6 bases). The CDR3 has 13 amino acids. From germline, CDR1 is SGHRS and CDR2 YFSETQ. The ends were cut back, 3 bases at V and 8 bases at J, with 12 bases in the middle. CDR3 DNA: TGCGCCAGCAGCTCACAGGGAGTTGATGAGCAGTTCTTC. It is translated as CASSSQGVDEQFF.

In DNA form, the CDR3 reads TGTGCCAGTAGTATAGATGGGCCCAGGAGGGACGGCTACACCTTC. Protein sequence: CASSIDGPRRDGYTF. This sequence joins TRBV19 and TRBJ1-2; tentatively, D is TRBD1 (5 bases). V was cut by 0 bases and J by 8 bases, with 16 bases left in between. Germline lookup yields CDR1 LNHDA and CDR2 SQIVND (reference sequence). This CDR3 is 15 amino acids long.

This rearrangement joins TRBV7-2 to TRBJ1-5; 9 bases agree with TRBD1. CDR1 is SGHTA and CDR2 is FQGNSA in the germline V gene. The CDR3 runs to 14 residues. V shed 5 bases and J 2 bases; nucleotides not matched to a gene: 1. The CDR3 is CASSRTGGNQPQHF. As DNA, the CDR3 is TGTGCCAGCAGCCGGACAGGGGGCAATCAGCCCCAGCATTTT. Complete variable domain (other parts from reference TRBV7-2 and TRBJ1-5): GAGVSQSPSNKVTEKGKDVELRCDPISGHTALYWYRQSLGQGLEFLIYFQGNSAPDKSGLPSDRFSAERTGGSVSTLTIQRTQQEDSAVYLCASSRTGGNQPQHFGDGTRLSIL.

V is TRBV5-1 and J is TRBJ2-7; 7 bases line up with TRBD1. Trimming took 4 bases from V and 3 from J; bases not matched to a gene: 7. The CDR3 consists of 14 residues. The germline V gene has CDR1 SGHRS and CDR2 YFSETQ. The CDR3 reads CASSAGDSYYEQYF. The CDR3 region has the DNA TGCGCCAGCAGCGCAGGGGACAGCTACTACGAGCAGTACTTC. The variable domain in full, completed from reference TRBV5-1 and TRBJ2-7, reads KAGVTQTPRYLIKTRGQQVTLSCSPISGHRSVSWYQQTPGQGLQFLFEYFSETQRNKGNFPGRFSGRQFSNSRSEMNVSTLELGDSALYLCASSAGDSYYEQYFGPGTRLTVT.

The genes are TRBV7-8 and TRBJ2-5; 12 nucleotides line up with TRBD1. The ends lost 5 bases at V and 5 bases at J; junction bases unmatched: 9. From germline, CDR1 is SGHVS and CDR2 FQNEAQ. This CDR3 region has 16 residues. The CDR3 DNA sequence: TGTGCCAGCAGCGGATCCGGGACAGGGGGCTGGGAGACCCAGTACTTC. This codes for CASSGSGTGGWETQYF. The variable domain in full, completed from reference TRBV7-8 and TRBJ2-5, reads GAGVSQSPRYKVAKRGQDVALRCDPISGHVSLFWYQQALGQGPEFLTYFQNEAQLDKSGLPSDRFFAERPEGSVSTLKIQRTQQEDSAVYLCASSGSGTGGWETQYFGPGTRLLVL.

This clone has only a few counts. The chain combines TRBV7-2 with TRBJ2-7; maybe TRBD1 (5 bases). The germline gives CDR1 SGHTA, CDR2 FQGNSA. V was shortened by 2 bases and J by 4 bases, with 12 bases between the two germline ends. The CDR3 covers 14 residues. CDR3 sequence (DNA): TGTGCCAGCAGCTTAACCCCAGGGTCATACGAGCAGTACGTC. Protein product: CASSLTPGSYEQYV.

This chain links TRBV11-2 with TRBJ2-1, with D perhaps TRBD2 (7 bases). This CDR3 spans 18 amino acids. V was clipped by 5 bases and J by 0 bases, with 20 bases between them. Germline CDR1 and CDR2: SGHAT and FQNNGV. The CDR3 DNA reads TGTGCCAGCAGCAGGGGGATGGGGGGGGCAGACTCCTACAATGAGCAGTTCTTC. Residues: CASSRGMGGADSYNEQFF.